These T cell receptor beta chains were read from a single sample in a study of shared clonotypes between healthy human individuals. Profiled with immunoSEQ multiplex PCR; TCRdb holds only in-frame clones, not every one. In the table there are roughly 500,000 clones, 75% to 85% of which are singletons. What was sequenced was PBMCs. These receptors all stem from a woman between 35 and 50 years old in good health. Some clones in this sample may be carry-over from other donors' samples. Each CDR3 is given with its conserved first and last residue. Each record gives: CDR3 DNA, CDR3 protein, J gene, D gene, V gene. A D gene is named only where the DNA matches it firmly.

cdr3_nt: TGTGCCTGGAGTCGGCTAGCGGGAGGGCTGGAGCAGTTCTTC; cdr3_aa: CAWSRLAGGLEQFF; j_call: TRBJ2-1; d_call: TRBD2; v_call: TRBV30
cdr3_nt: TGCGCCAGCAGCCAAGGACAGGGGGGCGACGAGCAGTACTTC; cdr3_aa: CASSQGQGGDEQYF; j_call: TRBJ2-7; d_call: TRBD1; v_call: TRBV4-1
cdr3_nt: TGTGCCAGCAGCTTAGCGTCCTGGAACACAGATACGCAGTATTTT; cdr3_aa: CASSLASWNTDTQYF; j_call: TRBJ2-3; d_call: .; v_call: TRBV7-2
cdr3_nt: TGTGCCAGCAGCGCGGACAGGGCGAACTATGGCTACACCTTC; cdr3_aa: CASSADRANYGYTF; j_call: TRBJ1-2; d_call: TRBD1; v_call: TRBV5-4
cdr3_nt: TGTGCCAGCAGCCCACAGGGACAGGGTAATGAGCAGTACTTC; cdr3_aa: CASSPQGQGNEQYF; j_call: TRBJ2-7; d_call: TRBD1; v_call: TRBV7-2
cdr3_nt: TGTGCTAGTGGTTTGCCCCCTGGACAGGGGTTCTCGGTGAGTGGCAATCAGCCCCAGCATTTT; cdr3_aa: CASGLPPGQGFSVSGNQPQHF; j_call: TRBJ1-5; d_call: TRBD1; v_call: TRBV12-5
cdr3_nt: TGTGCCATCAGTGAAGGGGCGGGAGTATCCTACGAGCAGTACTTC; cdr3_aa: CAISEGAGVSYEQYF; j_call: TRBJ2-7; d_call: TRBD2; v_call: TRBV10-3
cdr3_nt: TGTGCCAGCAGCGAGCTTAGGTTTCTGGGAGGCGACACCGGGGAGCTGTTTTTT; cdr3_aa: CASSELRFLGGDTGELFF; j_call: TRBJ2-2; d_call: .; v_call: TRBV11-2
cdr3_nt: TGTGCCAGCAGCTCTGAACTAGCGGGAGTTGGTACAGATACGCAGTATTTT; cdr3_aa: CASSSELAGVGTDTQYF; j_call: TRBJ2-3; d_call: TRBD2; v_call: TRBV7-9
cdr3_nt: TGTGCCAGCAGCTTAGCGGGGAGGAGCTATGGCTACACCTTC; cdr3_aa: CASSLAGRSYGYTF; j_call: TRBJ1-2; d_call: .; v_call: TRBV7-8
cdr3_nt: TGTGCCAGCAGCGTAGGCCCCCGATTCCAGAGCTCCTACAATGAGCAGTTCTTC; cdr3_aa: CASSVGPRFQSSYNEQFF; j_call: TRBJ2-1; d_call: .; v_call: TRBV9
cdr3_nt: TGTGCCACCAGTTCTGCGGCTGGAGGGGGCACCGGGGAGCTGTTTTTT; cdr3_aa: CATSSAAGGGTGELFF; j_call: TRBJ2-2; d_call: .; v_call: TRBV15
cdr3_nt: TGTGCCAGCAGCTCTGAGACAATCTACAATGAGCAGTTCTTC; cdr3_aa: CASSSETIYNEQFF; j_call: TRBJ2-1; d_call: .; v_call: TRBV7-9
cdr3_nt: TGTGCCAGTAGTTCCCCTAGCGGGAGCTCCTACGAGCAGTACTTC; cdr3_aa: CASSSPSGSSYEQYF; j_call: TRBJ2-7; d_call: TRBD2; v_call: TRBV19
cdr3_nt: TGTGCCAGCATCGGGGGACAGGCGCAAGAGACCCAGTACTTC; cdr3_aa: CASIGGQAQETQYF; j_call: TRBJ2-5; d_call: TRBD1; v_call: TRBV7-2
cdr3_nt: TGTGCCAGTAGTATCCAGGGGATGAATTCACCCCTCCACTTT; cdr3_aa: CASSIQGMNSPLHF; j_call: TRBJ1-6; d_call: .; v_call: TRBV19
cdr3_nt: TGTGCCAGCAGCTTAGGGAGGACAGGCAACTATGGCTACACCTTC; cdr3_aa: CASSLGRTGNYGYTF; j_call: TRBJ1-2; d_call: TRBD1; v_call: TRBV7-2
cdr3_nt: TGCAGCGTTGACAGGGCAACTGAAGCTTTCTTT; cdr3_aa: CSVDRATEAFF; j_call: TRBJ1-1; d_call: .; v_call: TRBV29-1
cdr3_nt: TGTGCCTGGAGTGTACTAGAGAGCAGGGCAGTATACGAGCAGTACTTC; cdr3_aa: CAWSVLESRAVYEQYF; j_call: TRBJ2-7; d_call: .; v_call: TRBV30
cdr3_nt: TGTGCCAGCAGCCAGACCGGGACAGGGAGCGAGCAGTACTTC; cdr3_aa: CASSQTGTGSEQYF; j_call: TRBJ2-7; d_call: TRBD1; v_call: TRBV7-3
cdr3_nt: TGCGCCAGCAGCTCATCCGGGACTAGCGGGAGCGGGTTCACAGATACGCAGTATTTT; cdr3_aa: CASSSSGTSGSGFTDTQYF; j_call: TRBJ2-3; d_call: TRBD2; v_call: TRBV5-1